These 10 T cell receptor beta chains were all obtained from the same sample, sequenced in a study of metastatic and nonmetastatic thyroid tumors. Before thyroid surgery, none of the patients had received any treatment. Through MiXCR, TCRdb re-clonotyped the PCR reads. The sample shows approximately 28,000 clones, around 17% of them seen only once. The sequenced material came from blood. The receptor source for this set is a male donor with papillary thyroid cancer or a benign thyroid nodule (not recorded which). Some clones in this sample may be carry-over from other donors' samples.

In its sample, this clone was seen many times. This chain connects TRBV20-1 to TRBJ2-3; 7 nucleotides line up with TRBD1. In germline, CDR1 is DFQATT, CDR2 SNEGSKA (reference sequence). Germline trimming cut 7 bases from V and 0 bases from J; bases unmatched to any gene: 7. This CDR3 contains 14 residues. Written as DNA, the CDR3 is TGCAGTGTTCGGGACAGCACTAGCACAGATACGCAGTATTTT. This codes for CSVRDSTSTDTQYF.

This clone occurred many times. The rearrangement joins TRBV29-1 to TRBJ1-1; D gene ambiguous. The germline V gene has CDR1 SQVTM and CDR2 ANQGSEA. Trimming cost V 5 bases and J 1 base, with 5 bases left between them. The CDR3 spans 11 residues. The CDR3 nucleotides are TGCAGCGTTTACAGGAACACTGAAGCTTTCTTT. Its protein product is CSVYRNTEAFF.

This clone was seen more than once but under ten times. V usage is TRBV12-3 or TRBV12-4 and J usage is TRBJ2-7, with TRBD2 matching 11 bases. Trimming removed 5 bases from V and 0 bases from J; junction bases left unmatched: 12. The CDR3 extends over 18 amino acids. The CDR3 sequence: CASSKGTSGSIISYEQYF. CDR3 nucleotide sequence: TGTGCCAGCAGTAAAGGGACTAGCGGTAGTATCATCTCCTACGAGCAGTACTTC.

This clone was detected many times. This chain connects TRBV5-1 to TRBJ1-1; D might be TRBD1 (5 bases). The CDR3 contains 15 residues. With 5 bases removed from V and 3 bases from J, the gap between germline ends came to 17 bases. Germline loops: CDR1 SGHRS, CDR2 YFSETQ. CDR3 nucleotide sequence: TGCGCCAGCAGGCGGGGGGGGAGGCGAGACACTGAAGCTTTCTTT. Its translation is CASRRGGRRDTEAFF.

This clone was picked up many times. The gene calls are TRBV20-1 and TRBJ2-1; a possible D gene is TRBD2 (6 bases). Germline-derived CDR1 and CDR2 are DFQATT and SNEGSKA (reference sequence). With 0 bases removed from V and 7 bases from J, the gap between germline ends came to 16 bases. This CDR3 spans 15 amino acids. CDR3 coding DNA: TGCAGTGCTAGAGATCTCAGTGGCGGGACGAATGAGCAGTTCTTC. Encoded protein: CSARDLSGGTNEQFF.

This clone was seen at least ten times. The V gene is TRBV2, the J gene TRBJ2-5; the match to TRBD1 covers 9 bases. Germline values: CDR1 SNHLY, CDR2 FYNNEI. J lost 14 bases, V lost 5 bases, and 9 bases had no gene match. The CDR3 runs to 12 residues. CDR3 bases: TGTGCCAGCAGTCTCGGGGACAGGGCAGCATACTTC. Protein: CASSLGDRAAYF.

This clone was found many times. The genes are TRBV14 and TRBJ2-1; 9 positions agree with TRBD2. V trimming: 4 bases; J trimming: 8 bases; junction bases outside the gene matches: 12. The CDR3 runs 16 residues. Germline lookup yields CDR1 SGHDN and CDR2 FVKESK. CDR3 region: CASSPPFGSGRDEQFF. CDR3 DNA: TGTGCCAGCAGCCCTCCCTTCGGTAGCGGGAGAGATGAGCAGTTCTTC.

This clone has at least ten counts. V gene TRBV20-1 combines with J gene TRBJ2-7; no clear D. CDR1 is DFQATT, CDR2 SNEGSKA, per germline (reference sequence). This CDR3 has 15 amino acids. The V and J ends lost 5 bases and 1 base respectively, with 18 bases between them. The CDR3 sequence is CSAEVPGFLSYEQYF. The CDR3 nucleotides read TGCAGTGCTGAGGTACCTGGGTTCTTGTCCTACGAGCAGTACTTC.

Remarks on this clone: A junction end diverges from the germline sequence, so it may reflect a read error. The chain carries TRBV28 and TRBJ1-2, with a tentative D call TRBD1 (6 bases). Germline V gives CDR1 MDHEN, CDR2 SYDVKM. This CDR3 contains 15 residues. CDR3 DNA sequence: TGTGCCATCAGTTCGCTCCAGGGGTTGGGTGGTGGCTACACCTTC. Its translation is CAISSLQGLGGGYTF.

This clone was recorded a few times. The V and J genes are TRBV6-1 and TRBJ2-1; maybe TRBD2 (5 bases). Germline V lookup: CDR1 MNHNS, CDR2 SASEGT. V lost 6 bases, J lost 3 bases, and 12 bases lay in between. This CDR3 has 14 amino acids. The CDR3 sequence: CASSLMGDYNEQFF. The CDR3 DNA reads as TGTGCCAGCAGCTTAATGGGAGACTACAATGAGCAGTTCTTC.